The 29 T cell receptor beta chains listed next were all sequenced from one sample in a study of T-cell memory formation after mild COVID-19 (TCRdb year 2021). Libraries were made using 5' RACE. Instrument on record: Illumina NovaSeq 6000. Starting from the raw public reads, TCRdb applied fastp trimming at Q25, assembled clones with MiXCR and retained in-frame beta chains. Merged by CDR3 protein, the rows form single entries marked with the most common genes and DNA. For this sample there are approximately 250,000 distinct CDR3 sequences; approximately 15% appear just once. Clones ranked in the top ten supply more than 20% of the sample. The sequencing sample was made of PBMCs or a T cell subset sorted from them (not recorded which). Receptors originate from a man aged 18 to 29 who had mild COVID-19 (a few samples of this study predate the infection). The sample titles of this study are shuffled in the database, so cell type and time point are left out; the donor was told from shared clones.

This clonotype was counted only a few times. The chain combines TRBV4-1 with TRBJ2-3; 8 nucleotides agree with TRBD2. Germline V CDR1 and CDR2: MGHRA, YSYEKL. The V gene end was trimmed by 4 bases and the J gene end by 4 bases; junction bases not matched to a gene: 4. The CDR3 covers 14 residues. The CDR3 DNA sequence: TGCGCCAGCAGCCCAGTCGGGGGGGCAGATACGCAGTATTTT. As protein: CASSPVGGADTQYF.

The rearrangement uses TRBV20-1 and TRBJ2-5; D call uncertain. Germline assignment: CDR1 DFQATT and CDR2 SNEGSKA (reference sequence). The CDR3 spans 13 residues. V was pared by 0 bases and J by 5 bases, with 10 bases between. The CDR3, as DNA: TGCAGTGCTAGAGAGCCCCCATGGGAGACCCAGTACTTC. Translation gives CSAREPPWETQYF.

This clonotype has only a few counts. The rearrangement joins TRBV7-2 to TRBJ1-5; D call uncertain. The length of the CDR3 is 15 residues. Germline V gene lookup returns CDR1 SGHTA and CDR2 FQGNSA. V lost 3 bases to trimming and J lost 3 bases, with 12 bases between them. The CDR3 region is CASSFDGRFNQPQHF. The CDR3 DNA reads TGTGCCAGCAGCTTCGATGGACGGTTCAATCAGCCCCAGCATTTT.

This sequence joins TRBV11-2 and TRBJ2-7; D tentatively fits TRBD1 or TRBD2 (6 bases each). The V gene's germline CDR1 is SGHAT and CDR2 FQNNGV. Trimming took off 2 bases at V and 4 bases at J, with 18 bases between the two ends. CDR3 length: 16 residues. The CDR3 DNA reads TGTGCCAGCAGCTTATACGGAGGGACATTGGGGTACGAGCAGTACGTC. Its translation: CASSLYGGTLGYEQYV.

This clonotype has just a few counts. The chain is built from TRBV4-3 and TRBJ2-1, with a tentative D call TRBD1 (5 bases). The germline V and J ends were trimmed by 4 bases and 6 bases, with 19 bases remaining between them. Looked up from germline, CDR1 is LGHNA and CDR2 is YSLEER. This CDR3 is 16 amino acids long. CDR3 residues: CASSPQWLSGPNEQFF. The CDR3, as DNA: TGCGCCAGCAGCCCCCAATGGCTTTCAGGGCCCAATGAGCAGTTCTTC.

The rearrangement uses TRBV7-9 and TRBJ1-1, with D uncertain. Per the germline V gene, CDR1 is SEHNR and CDR2 is FQNEAQ (reference sequence). This CDR3 has 12 amino acids. Trimming took off 4 bases at V and 6 bases at J, with 9 bases between the two ends. This CDR3 reads CASSSGVAEAFF. DNA of the CDR3: TGTGCCAGCAGCTCAGGTGTAGCTGAAGCTTTCTTT. Complete variable domain (other parts from reference TRBV7-9 and TRBJ1-1): DTGVSQNPRHKITKRGQNVTFRCDPISEHNRLYWYRQTLGQGPEFLTYFQNEAQLEKSRLLSDRFSAERPKGSFSTLEIQRTEQGDSAMYLCASSSGVAEAFFGQGTRLTVV.

In this sample, this clonotype turned up a few times. The rearrangement links TRBV6-5 to TRBJ1-5, with D unresolved. Germline lookup yields CDR1 MNHEY and CDR2 SVGAGI. Trimming pared 0 bases from V and 6 bases from J, leaving 12 bases between. The CDR3 runs 15 residues. The CDR3 DNA sequence: TGTGCCAGCAGTTACTCTTGGGGTGCGGGTCAGCCCCAGCATTTT. It translates to CASSYSWGAGQPQHF.

V is TRBV5-1 and J is TRBJ2-1; the D is unclear. Germline assignment: CDR1 SGHRS and CDR2 YFSETQ. The CDR3 has 13 amino acids. V was cut by 4 bases and J by 7 bases, with 12 bases left in between. CDR3 sequence (DNA): TGCGCCAGCAGCGTCCGTGTCGGGAATGAGCAGTTCTTC. It codes for CASSVRVGNEQFF.

This clonotype was detected only a few times. This chain links TRBV7-9 with TRBJ1-1; D gene ambiguous. Trimming removed 2 bases at V and 3 bases at J, with 4 bases between. This CDR3 spans 12 amino acids. Looked up from germline, CDR1 is SEHNR and CDR2 is FQNEAQ (reference sequence). In DNA, the CDR3 is TGTGCCAGCAGCTTACAGCACACTGAAGCTTTCTTT. This gives the protein CASSLQHTEAFF.

The chain employs TRBV4-1 and TRBJ2-7, with D uncertain. V lost 0 bases and J lost 1, with 4 bases in between. Germline V gives CDR1 MGHRA, CDR2 YSYEKL. This CDR3 is 13 amino acids long. CDR3 loop: CASSQDFSYEQYF. In nucleotides, the CDR3 is TGCGCCAGCAGCCAAGATTTTTCCTACGAGCAGTACTTC.

CDR3 nucleotide sequence: TGTGCCAGCAGCGTAGTGGGAACCCCGCCGGAGGAGCAGTACTTC. Encoded protein: CASSVVGTPPEEQYF. The chain joins TRBV9 to TRBJ2-7; D call uncertain. Germline CDR1 reads SGDLS; CDR2 reads YYNGEE. The CDR3 has 15 amino acids. V lost 0 bases, J lost 7 bases, and 17 bases lay in between.

The V gene is TRBV27, the J gene TRBJ2-5; 8 bases agree with TRBD2. V shed 1 base, J shed 1 base, and the junction held 5 bases outside the gene matches. The germline V gene encodes CDR1 MNHEY and CDR2 SMNVEV (reference sequence). This CDR3 comprises 16 residues. DNA for the CDR3: TGTGCCAGCAGTTTATTGGCAGCGGGGGTCCAAGAGACCCAGTACTTC. Protein product: CASSLLAAGVQETQYF.

This clonotype was seen only a few times. This rearrangement joins TRBV6-2 or TRBV6-3 to TRBJ1-4; D not resolved. The CDR3 length is 18 residues. Germline assignment: CDR1 MNHEY and CDR2 SVGEGT. Trimming pared 3 bases from V and 0 bases from J, leaving 17 bases between. The CDR3 loop reads CASSYSPGEPATNEKLFF. The CDR3, as DNA: TGTGCCAGCAGTTATTCACCGGGTGAGCCTGCAACTAATGAAAAACTGTTTTTT.

This chain connects TRBV5-6 to TRBJ2-7; no firm D call. The CDR3 covers 16 residues. The V and J ends lost 1 base and 2 bases respectively, with 16 bases between them. In germline, CDR1 is SGHDT, CDR2 YYEEEE. CDR3 sequence reads: CASSLRLAYLTYEQYF. The CDR3 region has the DNA TGTGCCAGCAGCTTGAGGTTAGCCTACCTAACCTACGAGCAGTACTTC.

This chain uses TRBV7-2 with TRBJ2-3; the D gene is possibly TRBD1 (6 bases). The CDR3 runs to 14 residues. Germline values: CDR1 SGHTA, CDR2 FQGNSA. Trimming shortened V by 3 bases and J by 5 bases, and 12 bases separated the two germline ends. The CDR3 region is CASSFGRGGDTQYF. The DNA of the CDR3 is TGTGCCAGCAGCTTCGGCAGGGGTGGAGATACGCAGTATTTT.

A few counts support this clonotype. The chain employs TRBV5-1 and TRBJ1-6, with D perhaps matching TRBD1 (5 bases). The CDR3 runs to 13 residues. Germline CDR1 is SGHRS and CDR2 is YFSETQ. V gave up 1 base and J gave up 8 bases, with 7 bases separating them. CDR3 nucleotides: TGCGCCAGCAGCTTGAGGGGACATTCACCCCTCCACTTT. Encoded protein: CASSLRGHSPLHF. Combining the CDR3 with reference TRBV5-1 and TRBJ1-6 gives the whole variable domain KAGVTQTPRYLIKTRGQQVTLSCSPISGHRSVSWYQQTPGQGLQFLFEYFSETQRNKGNFPGRFSGRQFSNSRSEMNVSTLELGDSALYLCASSLRGHSPLHFGNGTRLTVT.

The chain carries TRBV24-1 and TRBJ2-2; D tentatively reads TRBD1 or TRBD2 (5 bases each). CDR3 length: 18 amino acids. Trimming took 6 bases from V and 6 from J, leaving 25 bases between them. CDR1 KGHDR and CDR2 SFDVKD come from the germline V gene. Written as DNA, the CDR3 is TGTGCCACCAGTTCCCCAACCGATTCGGGACCCCTACCCGGGGAGCTGTTTTTT. Protein: CATSSPTDSGPLPGELFF.

This clonotype was seen a few times. V and J are TRBV12-3 or TRBV12-4 and TRBJ1-5; D is unresolved. This CDR3 has 13 residues. Trimming removed 3 bases from V and 4 bases from J, with 7 bases in between. CDR3: CASSFHRNQPQHF. CDR3 DNA sequence: TGTGCCAGCAGTTTTCACAGAAATCAGCCCCAGCATTTT.

The chain carries TRBV2 and TRBJ2-3; D is uncertain. The V gene's germline CDR1 is SNHLY and CDR2 FYNNEI. V was cut by 0 bases and J by 1 base, with 8 bases left in between. The CDR3 sequence is 15 residues long. In DNA form, the CDR3 reads TGTGCCAGCAGTGAAGCTGGAGCTGGCACAGATACGCAGTATTTT. Its translation is CASSEAGAGTDTQYF.

This clonotype has more than one count but fewer than ten. The chain uses TRBV10-2 and TRBJ1-1, with 9 bases lining up with TRBD1. The CDR3 sequence is 13 residues long. Germline values: CDR1 WSHSY, CDR2 SAAADI. Trimming removed 4 bases from V and 3 bases from J; junction bases left unmatched: 0. The CDR3 protein is CASSGDRDTEAFF. The CDR3 DNA is TGCGCCAGCAGTGGGGACAGGGACACTGAAGCTTTCTTT.

The gene calls are TRBV14 and TRBJ2-2; D call uncertain. The CDR3 covers 16 residues. V shed 4 bases and J shed 1 base, with 13 bases lying between them. Germline assignment: CDR1 SGHDN and CDR2 FVKESK. CDR3 protein: CASSPSLQLNTGELFF. Here the CDR3 DNA reads TGTGCCAGCAGCCCGAGCCTCCAGCTGAACACCGGGGAGCTGTTTTTT.

The chain links TRBV28 to TRBJ2-7; 7 positions match TRBD1. V lost 7 bases, J lost 3 bases, and 9 bases stayed unmatched. Germline V lookup: CDR1 MDHEN, CDR2 SYDVKM. The CDR3 sequence is 14 residues long. This chain's CDR3 is CASNSGQTFYEQYV. In DNA, the CDR3 is TGTGCCAGCAACTCGGGACAGACATTCTACGAGCAGTACGTC.

The chain recombines TRBV11-2 with TRBJ1-1; TRBD1 agrees at 9 bases. Trimming removed 4 bases from V and 4 bases from J; junction bases left unmatched: 7. This CDR3 has 15 residues. Germline lookup yields CDR1 SGHAT and CDR2 FQNNGV. CDR3 in DNA: TGTGCCAGCAGCTCCGGGGACAGGGTTTTCACTGAAGCTTTCTTT. Residues: CASSSGDRVFTEAFF.

This clonotype has just a few counts. V and J are TRBV6-6 and TRBJ1-4; maybe TRBD1 (6 bases). The germline V gene has CDR1 MNHNY and CDR2 SVGAGI (reference sequence). CDR3 size: 16 residues. The germline V and J ends were trimmed by 6 bases and 7 bases, with 21 bases remaining between them. This CDR3 is CASSDGGALRTEKLFF. In DNA form, the CDR3 reads TGTGCCAGCAGCGATGGGGGGGCGCTTCGGACTGAAAAACTGTTTTTT.

This chain links TRBV12-3 or TRBV12-4 with TRBJ2-1, with D perhaps TRBD1 (5 bases). This CDR3 has 15 amino acids. Trimming removed 2 bases at V and 4 bases at J, with 12 bases between. The CDR3 DNA sequence: TGTGCCAGCAGTTTATCAGGGAATGTTTACAATGAGCAGTTCTTC. This gives the protein CASSLSGNVYNEQFF.

The chain couples TRBV12-3 or TRBV12-4 to TRBJ1-2; 7 positions agree with TRBD1. This CDR3 comprises 17 residues. The V segment lost 3 bases and the J segment 8 bases; nucleotides outside the gene matches: 18. CDR3 residues: CASSLTPSVFAGGGYTF. Here the CDR3 DNA reads TGTGCCAGCAGTTTGACCCCCTCAGTTTTTGCAGGGGGAGGCTACACCTTC.

The CDR3 region is CASSLTGTHTDTQYF. The CDR3 DNA is TGTGCCAGCAGTTTAACCGGGACACACACAGATACGCAGTATTTT. The chain uses TRBV27 and TRBJ2-3, with a tentative D call TRBD1 (6 bases). The CDR3 covers 15 residues. V was shortened by 2 bases and J by 2 bases, with 11 bases between the two germline ends. Germline-derived CDR1 and CDR2 are MNHEY and SMNVEV (reference sequence).

The V call is TRBV19, the J call TRBJ1-5; possibly TRBD1 for D (5 bases). Germline V gene lookup returns CDR1 LNHDA and CDR2 SQIVND (reference sequence). The CDR3 spans 15 residues. V was cut by 3 bases and J by 0 bases, with 9 bases left in between. CDR3 protein: CASSMSDSSNQPQHF. CDR3 coding DNA: TGTGCCAGTAGTATGAGTGACAGTAGCAATCAGCCCCAGCATTTT.

The J gene is TRBJ2-7, the V gene TRBV11-2; the D is unclear. V lost 5 bases and J 2 bases, leaving 16 bases between the germline ends. Germline V gene sequence: CDR1 SGHAT, CDR2 FQNNGV. The CDR3 totals 15 residues. The CDR3, as DNA: TGTGCCAGCAGCCAGGAGTTGGGCGTCACCTACGAGCAGTACTTC. Its protein product is CASSQELGVTYEQYF.